The entry below gives a single TCR beta chain sequence along with its context. Its specificity is not known. The data were taken from a study of shared clonotypes between healthy human individuals. The wider study: CD8 memory received one plate per donor, CD8 naive two, CD4 memory three and CD4 naive three. General study points: The generation probabilities recorded for non-shared clonotypes fell below those of clonotypes shared by all four donors.

An even split of each subset's genomic DNA across several immunoSEQ plates was performed. As originally analysed: Sequence data from immunoSEQ were junction-only and lacked quality scores; consequently, filtering differed. Assay: immunoSEQ multiplex PCR; the TCRdb copy retains only in-frame clones and omits some. The V and J calls and clone size were taken over from that table, and D and trimming were inferred from the DNA. The table includes around 2,000,000 clones, about 94% detected once. Selected positively for CCR7 and CD45RO-negative, naive CD8 cells excluded terminally differentiated effector memory CD45RA+ cells. V was shortened by 1 base and J by 0 bases, with 18 bases between the two germline ends. The germline V gene encodes CDR1 SEHNR and CDR2 FQNEAQ (reference sequence). This CDR3 is built from 18 residues.

The sequenced material came from naive CD8+ T cells sorted from blood. This clonotype was obtained from a man aged 18 to 29 in good health. The chain has TRBV7-9 and TRBJ1-1, with D hard to call. In DNA, the CDR3 is TGTGCCAGCAGCTTAGAAGATCAACACGGTGCTTTGAACACTGAAGCTTTCTTT. This encodes CASSLEDQHGALNTEAFF. Based on the CDR3 plus reference TRBV7-9 and TRBJ1-1, the full variable domain is DTGVSQNPRHKITKRGQNVTFRCDPISEHNRLYWYRQTLGQGPEFLTYFQNEAQLEKSRLLSDRFSAERPKGSFSTLEIQRTEQGDSAMYLCASSLEDQHGALNTEAFFGQGTRLTVV.